This T cell receptor beta chain was captured by sequencing in a study of Ad26.COV2.S vaccination and SARS-CoV-2 variants. Study details: The donor was enrolled in the Ad26.COV2.S arm of the COV1001 trial. Notes on the study in general: Breadth and depth estimates from TCRs may understate total T cell responses.

Clones were read by immunoSEQ multiplex PCR, and TCRdb kept only the in-frame ones, dropping some. The sample carries roughly 400,000 clones, around 93% recorded once. Comments on this clone: Its target is unknown.

Treatment: 15 to 20 received Ad26.COV2.S at low or high dose, single or two shots; 5 received placebo; per-sample allocation not given. Collection of samples fell on day 63 after the first vaccine or placebo injection. Boston supplied an adult donor aged 18-55 years. Wuhan-strain SARS-CoV-2 spike was expressed by the Ad26 vector that made up the vaccine. The V gene lost 4 bases and the J gene lost 0 bases, with 10 bases spanning the gap. The germline V gene has CDR1 MNHEY and CDR2 SVGEGT. This CDR3 is 15 amino acids long. The clonotype originates from a person between 18 and 60 years old who received the Ad26.COV2.S COVID-19 vaccine or a placebo. The rearrangement links TRBV6-2 or TRBV6-3 to TRBJ2-4, with a tentative D call TRBD2 (5 bases). Material: peripheral blood, obtained in a trial of Ad26.COV2.S vaccine versus placebo. The CDR3 region has the DNA TGTGCCAGCAGTTCGCGAGGGAGAGCCAAAAACATTCAGTACTTC. It translates to CASSSRGRAKNIQYF.